Listed here is a single TCR beta chain. Its target is unknown. For TCR beta, libraries came from iRepertoire HTBI primers and Arm-PCR of CDR3 regions. TCRdb fed the multiplex PCR reads into MiXCR, producing one record per CDR3 protein. The sample has 510,000 or so distinct CDR3 sequences, approximately 12% seen once. These data belong to a study of regulatory T cells in long-lasting Graves disease. Broader study findings: Relative to new patients (roughly 1,000), persistent patients exhibited greater sharing of public clonotypes (about 2,700).

Indicated time point: newly diagnosed GD, antithyroid drugs for less than 3 months. Extracted PBMC RNA gave rise to the TCR library. Peripheral blood, at approximately 10 milliliters, went into EDTA tubes. Looked up from germline, CDR1 is KGHSH and CDR2 is LQKENI. Trimming took 5 bases from V and 1 from J, leaving 14 bases between them. The CDR3 totals 16 residues. This sample also appeared in a second study, on T cells in Graves' hyperthyroidism and ophthalmopathy. As that study records: Initially, a first-round RT-PCR of the TCR CDR3 employed the HTBI primer set. Blood shared most expanded thyroid clonotypes above 0.001.

This sequence originates from a woman in her thirties with Graves disease. The V and J genes are TRBV18 and TRBJ2-2, with D perhaps matching TRBD2 (6 bases). This sample comprised peripheral blood mononuclear cells (PBMCs), obtained at new diagnosis, from a patient treated with antithyroid drugs. The CDR3: CASSITGGMNTGELFF. The CDR3 bases are TGTGCCAGCTCAATTACGGGCGGGATGAACACCGGGGAGCTGTTTTTT. The full variable domain, its missing parts supplied by reference TRBV18 and TRBJ2-2, is NAGVMQNPRHLVRRRGQEARLRCSPMKGHSHVYWYRQLPEEGLKFMVYLQKENIIDESGMPKERFSAEFPKEGPSILRIQQVVRGDSAAYFCASSITGGMNTGELFFGEGSRLTVL.